A selection of T cell receptor beta chains follows, all from one sample in a study of PD-L1 blockade in urothelial cancer. Using immunoSEQ multiplex PCR, the repertoire was profiled, and TCRdb retains in-frame clones only, with some absent. Altogether about 70,000 clones are present, roughly 90% being singletons, with the ten largest covering 3.5% to 5%. The material sequenced was PBMCs, taken around atezolizumab (anti-PD-L1) treatment. The receptors come from an older man with urothelial cancer. Both conserved end residues are part of each CDR3. The D gene is left open where the match is weak. Not every row has a clone size; where given, it reads once, few, many or a size class.

v_gene	d_gene	j_gene	abundance	CDR3aa	CDR3nt
TRBV20-1	-	TRBJ1-5	few	CSARGGQPQHF	TGCAGTGCTAGAGGAGGCCAGCCCCAGCATTTT
TRBV19	TRBD2	TRBJ2-2	-	CASSSDGGYAGELFF	TGTGCCAGTAGTAGCGACGGGGGGTATGCCGGGGAGCTGTTTTTT
TRBV10-3	TRBD1	TRBJ1-2	-	CAISEGQGYGYTF	TGTGCCATCAGTGAAGGACAGGGGTATGGCTACACCTTC
TRBV6-1	TRBD1	TRBJ1-1	many	CASSLLTGGTEAFF	TGTGCCAGCAGTCTCTTGACAGGGGGCACTGAAGCTTTCTTT
TRBV19	-	TRBJ1-2	-	CASSPDPGYGYTF	TGTGCCAGTAGCCCAGACCCAGGCTATGGCTACACCTTC
TRBV5-1	TRBD1	TRBJ2-5	once	CASSLVTGGETQYF	TGCGCCAGCAGCCTTGTCACAGGGGGGGAGACCCAGTACTTC
TRBV5-5	-	TRBJ1-3	-	CASSLEGLANTIYF	TGTGCCAGCAGCTTGGAGGGGTTGGCAAACACCATATATTTT
TRBV11-3	TRBD2	TRBJ2-1	-	CASSPGWGGVSYNEQFF	TGTGCCAGCAGCCCTGGTTGGGGGGGAGTTTCCTACAATGAGCAGTTCTTC
TRBV6-1	TRBD1	TRBJ1-5	once	CASSEVNRGYRPQHF	TGTGCCAGCAGTGAAGTAAACAGGGGCTATCGGCCCCAGCATTTT
TRBV5-1	TRBD2	TRBJ2-1	-	CASSWSGTSGQREQFF	TGCGCCAGCAGCTGGTCCGGGACTAGCGGACAGAGGGAGCAGTTCTTC
TRBV6-1	TRBD1	TRBJ2-5	once	CASATGGRGTQYF	TGTGCCAGCGCCACAGGGGGCCGTGGGACCCAGTACTTC
TRBV5-1	TRBD2	TRBJ2-1	-	CASSLKPSGGTEQFF	TGCGCCAGCAGCTTAAAGCCTAGCGGGGGTACGGAGCAGTTCTTC
TRBV6-1	-	TRBJ2-2	few	CASSDKGLNTGELFF	TGTGCCAGCAGTGATAAAGGACTGAACACCGGGGAGCTGTTTTTT
TRBV7-9	-	TRBJ2-1	medium-sized	CASRTEGVNEQFF	TGTGCCAGCAGAACAGAGGGGGTCAATGAGCAGTTCTTC
TRBV25-1	TRBD1	TRBJ2-7	-	CASSLTGGTYEQYF	TGTGCCAGCAGTTTGACAGGGGGTACCTACGAGCAGTACTTC
TRBV18	-	TRBJ2-7	once	CASSPSGTISYEQYF	TGTGCCAGCTCACCTAGCGGTACCATATCCTACGAGCAGTACTTC
TRBV11-3	-	TRBJ2-2	-	CASSLGPDTNTGELFF	TGTGCCAGCAGCTTAGGGCCGGACACAAACACCGGGGAGCTGTTTTTT
TRBV5-6	TRBD2	TRBJ2-2	-	CASSWPGTSGKGTGELFF	TGTGCCAGCAGCTGGCCCGGGACTAGCGGGAAGGGCACCGGGGAGCTGTTTTTT
TRBV2	-	TRBJ1-5	once	CASSDRGGGNQPQHF	TGTGCCAGCAGTGACAGGGGAGGGGGCAATCAGCCCCAGCATTTT
TRBV5-1	TRBD2	TRBJ2-7	-	CASSLGNLAGGPQEQYF	TGCGCCAGCAGCTTGGGGAATCTAGCGGGAGGGCCTCAGGAGCAGTACTTC
TRBV9	-	TRBJ2-2	-	CASSATDQGPGELFF	TGTGCCAGCAGCGCCACTGACCAGGGCCCCGGGGAGCTGTTTTTT
TRBV6-1	-	TRBJ1-3	-	CASSELVLSGNTIYF	TGTGCCAGCAGTGAATTGGTACTTTCTGGAAACACCATATATTTT
TRBV5-4	TRBD1	TRBJ2-1	-	CASSLGRDRGSNEQFF	TGTGCCAGCAGCTTGGGGAGGGACAGGGGAAGCAATGAGCAGTTCTTC
TRBV27	TRBD1	TRBJ2-7	-	CASSLSRDRTYEQYF	TGTGCCAGCAGTTTAAGTCGGGACAGAACCTACGAGCAGTACTTC
TRBV7-3	TRBD2	TRBJ2-5	-	CASSLSAGRETQYF	TGTGCCAGCAGCTTATCGGCCGGGAGGGAGACCCAGTACTTC
TRBV10-3	TRBD1	TRBJ1-2	-	CAISRQGDDGYTF	TGTGCCATCAGCAGACAGGGAGATGACGGCTACACCTTC
TRBV11-2	TRBD2	TRBJ2-3	-	CASSILAGGFADTQYF	TGTGCCAGCAGCATACTAGCGGGAGGGTTCGCAGATACGCAGTATTTT
TRBV5-4	-	TRBJ1-3	-	CASSLGRGSGNTIYF	TGTGCCAGCAGCTTGGGTAGAGGCTCTGGAAACACCATATATTTT
TRBV11-1	TRBD1	TRBJ2-3	-	CASSPDRGLRTDTQYF	TGTGCCAGCAGCCCGGACAGGGGGCTTAGGACAGATACGCAGTATTTT
TRBV30	TRBD1	TRBJ1-5	-	CAWSTTGTTLSNQPQHF	TGTGCCTGGAGTACGACAGGGACGACCCTTAGCAATCAGCCCCAGCATTTT
TRBV6-1	TRBD1	TRBJ1-1	-	CASSPRGLNTEAFF	TGTGCCAGCAGCCCCAGGGGGCTAAACACTGAAGCTTTCTTT
TRBV30	-	TRBJ2-1	-	CAWSVRSSSYNEQFF	TGTGCCTGGAGTGTTAGATCTAGCTCCTACAATGAGCAGTTCTTC
TRBV6-1	-	TRBJ2-7	-	CASSDLSSRYEQYF	TGTGCCAGCAGTGATTTATCTTCCCGCTACGAGCAGTACTTC
TRBV21-1	-	TRBJ2-1	-	CASSGRRTSGRRNEQFF	TGTGCCAGCAGCGGGCGCCGGACTAGCGGGAGGCGGAATGAGCAGTTCTTC
TRBV4-2	-	TRBJ2-1	-	CASSQGLATNYNEQFF	TGTGCCAGCAGCCAAGGGCTAGCGACGAACTACAATGAGCAGTTCTTC
TRBV7-9	-	TRBJ2-7	few	CASSLGTVYEQYF	TGTGCCAGCAGCTTAGGGACAGTCTACGAGCAGTACTTC
TRBV5-1	TRBD2	TRBJ2-3	once	CASSPGGAPGTDTQYF	TGCGCCAGCAGCCCGGGGGGGGCCCCGGGCACAGATACGCAGTATTTT
TRBV19	-	TRBJ2-7	-	CASGQPGGYEQYF	TGTGCCAGTGGACAACCAGGTGGCTACGAGCAGTACTTC
TRBV11-2	TRBD2	TRBJ2-2	-	CASSLARGAGANTGELFF	TGTGCCAGCAGTTTGGCCCGTGGGGCGGGGGCGAACACCGGGGAGCTGTTTTTT
TRBV9	-	TRBJ1-3	-	CASSVQSGNTIYF	TGTGCCAGCAGCGTACAATCCGGAAACACCATATATTTT
TRBV11-2	-	TRBJ2-7	-	CASSPNNRISYEQYF	TGTGCCAGCAGCCCGAACAACAGGATCTCCTACGAGCAGTACTTC
TRBV5-1	-	TRBJ2-3	-	CASSLGGVYTDTQYF	TGCGCCAGCAGCTTGGGGGGGGTGTACACAGATACGCAGTATTTT
TRBV7-9	-	TRBJ2-2	-	CASSRAWGHGELFF	TGTGCCAGCAGCCGGGCTTGGGGCCACGGGGAGCTGTTTTTT
TRBV15	-	TRBJ1-1	-	CATSPGGVRAFF	TGTGCCACCAGCCCTGGAGGGGTTAGGGCTTTCTTT
TRBV30	-	TRBJ1-3	-	CAWSQGAGGNTIYF	TGTGCCTGGAGTCAAGGGGCCGGTGGAAACACCATATATTTT
TRBV7-9	-	TRBJ2-7	-	CASSPGDIYEQYF	TGTGCCAGCAGCCCAGGGGATATCTACGAGCAGTACTTC
TRBV12-2	-	TRBJ2-7	-	CASRSRILEQYF	TGTGCAAGTCGCTCCAGGATCTTGGAGCAGTACTTC
TRBV13	-	TRBJ2-7	-	CASSSRGTPIYEQYF	TGTGCCAGCAGCTCACGCGGGACCCCCATTTACGAGCAGTACTTC
TRBV15	-	TRBJ2-1	-	CATSREEGGTYNEQFF	TGTGCCACCAGCAGAGAGGAGGGCGGTACGTACAATGAGCAGTTCTTC
TRBV6-6	TRBD1	TRBJ1-2	-	CALSGDSIYDGYTF	TGTGCCCTATCTGGGGACAGTATATATGATGGCTACACCTTC
TRBV4-1	TRBD1	TRBJ1-3	-	CASSQDGRGTGSGNTIYF	TGCGCCAGCAGCCAAGATGGACGAGGGACAGGCTCTGGAAACACCATATATTTT
TRBV29-1	TRBD1	TRBJ1-3	once	CSVRDSSGNTIYF	TGCAGCGTAAGGGACAGCTCTGGAAACACCATATATTTT
TRBV28	TRBD2	TRBJ2-7	-	CASSFLWGEGSYEQYF	TGTGCCAGCAGTTTCCTCTGGGGGGAGGGCTCCTACGAGCAGTACTTC
TRBV6-6	TRBD2	TRBJ2-7	-	CASRKSGSPGEQYF	TGTGCCAGCAGAAAGAGCGGGAGTCCGGGGGAGCAGTACTTC
TRBV5-1	TRBD1	TRBJ1-1	once	CASSFGTGFAAFF	TGCGCCAGCAGCTTTGGGACAGGCTTCGCAGCTTTCTTT
TRBV6-1	TRBD1	TRBJ1-2	-	CASSEGTGGGRSYGYTF	TGTGCCAGCAGTGAGGGGACAGGGGGCGGAAGAAGCTATGGCTACACCTTC
TRBV9	TRBD2	TRBJ2-1	-	CASSEPSGISPEQFF	TGTGCCAGCAGCGAGCCTAGCGGGATCAGCCCTGAGCAGTTCTTC